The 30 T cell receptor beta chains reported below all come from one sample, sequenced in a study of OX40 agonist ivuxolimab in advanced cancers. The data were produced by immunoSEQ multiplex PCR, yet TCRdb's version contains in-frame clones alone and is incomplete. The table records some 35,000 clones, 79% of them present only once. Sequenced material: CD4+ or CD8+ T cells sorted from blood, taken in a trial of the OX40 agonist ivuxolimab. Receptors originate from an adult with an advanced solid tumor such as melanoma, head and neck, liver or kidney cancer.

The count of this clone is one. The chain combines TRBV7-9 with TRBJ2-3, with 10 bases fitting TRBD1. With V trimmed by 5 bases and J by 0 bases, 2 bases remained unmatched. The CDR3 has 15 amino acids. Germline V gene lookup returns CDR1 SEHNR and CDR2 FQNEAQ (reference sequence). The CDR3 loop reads CASSTGQGSTDTQYF. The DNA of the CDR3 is TGTGCCAGCAGCACGGGACAGGGGAGCACAGATACGCAGTATTTT.

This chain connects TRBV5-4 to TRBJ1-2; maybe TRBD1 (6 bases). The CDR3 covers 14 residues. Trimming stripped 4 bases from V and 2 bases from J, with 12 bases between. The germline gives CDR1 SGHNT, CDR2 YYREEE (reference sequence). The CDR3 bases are TGTGCCAGCAGCACAGGACAGAGAAACTATGGCTACACCTTC. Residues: CASSTGQRNYGYTF.

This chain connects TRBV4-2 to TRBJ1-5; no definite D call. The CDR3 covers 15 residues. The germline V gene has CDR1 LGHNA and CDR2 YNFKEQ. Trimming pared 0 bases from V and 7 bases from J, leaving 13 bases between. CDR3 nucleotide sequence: TGTGCCAGCAGCCAAGATGAACAGCCAGGCCAGCCCCAGCATTTT. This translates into CASSQDEQPGQPQHF.

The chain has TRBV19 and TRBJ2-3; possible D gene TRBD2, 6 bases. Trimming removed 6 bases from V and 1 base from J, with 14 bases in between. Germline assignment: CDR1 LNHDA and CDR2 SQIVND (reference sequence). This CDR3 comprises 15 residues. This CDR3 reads CASSDQGLGTDTQYF. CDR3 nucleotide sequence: TGTGCCAGTAGCGACCAGGGACTGGGCACAGATACGCAGTATTTT.

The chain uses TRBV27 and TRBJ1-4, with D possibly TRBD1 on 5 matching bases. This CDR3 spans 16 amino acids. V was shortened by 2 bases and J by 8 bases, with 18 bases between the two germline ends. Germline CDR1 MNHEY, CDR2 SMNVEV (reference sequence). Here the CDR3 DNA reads TGTGCCAGCAGTTTAAAGGGGAACTACTTCCCCGAAAAACTGTTTTTT. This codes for CASSLKGNYFPEKLFF.

The CDR3 here is CAWSVGQGVHEQYF. Here the CDR3 DNA reads TGTGCCTGGAGTGTCGGACAGGGTGTCCACGAGCAGTACTTC. The chain has TRBV30 and TRBJ2-7, with 8 bases fitting TRBD1. CDR1 and CDR2 from the germline V gene are GTSNPN and SVGIG (reference sequence). Germline trimming cut 0 bases from V and 5 bases from J; bases unmatched to any gene: 6. This CDR3 contains 14 residues. The full variable domain, with the rest looked up from reference TRBV30 and TRBJ2-7, is SQTIHQWPATLVQPVGSPLSLECTVEGTSNPNLYWYRQAAGRGLQLLFYSVGIGQISSEVPQNLSASRPQDRQFILSSKKLLLSDSGFYLCAWSVGQGVHEQYFGPGTRLTVT.

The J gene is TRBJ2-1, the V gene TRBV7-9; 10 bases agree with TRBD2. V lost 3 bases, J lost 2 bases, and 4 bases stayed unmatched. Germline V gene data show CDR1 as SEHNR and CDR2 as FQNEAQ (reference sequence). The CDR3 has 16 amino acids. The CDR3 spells CASSFRTSGPYNEQFF. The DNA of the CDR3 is TGTGCCAGCAGCTTCCGGACTAGCGGACCCTACAATGAGCAGTTCTTC.

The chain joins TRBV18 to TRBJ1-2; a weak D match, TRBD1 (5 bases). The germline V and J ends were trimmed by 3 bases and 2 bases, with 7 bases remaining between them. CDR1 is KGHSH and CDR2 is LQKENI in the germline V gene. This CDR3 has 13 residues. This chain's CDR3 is CASSPQGNYGYTF. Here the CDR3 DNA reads TGTGCCAGCTCACCTCAGGGAAACTATGGCTACACCTTC.

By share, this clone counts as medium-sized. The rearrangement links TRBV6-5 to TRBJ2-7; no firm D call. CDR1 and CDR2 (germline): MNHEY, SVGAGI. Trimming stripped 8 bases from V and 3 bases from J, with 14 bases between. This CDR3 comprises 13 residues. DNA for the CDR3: TGTGCCAGCGGGGTACAGTATAACTACGAGCAGTACTTC. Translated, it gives CASGVQYNYEQYF.

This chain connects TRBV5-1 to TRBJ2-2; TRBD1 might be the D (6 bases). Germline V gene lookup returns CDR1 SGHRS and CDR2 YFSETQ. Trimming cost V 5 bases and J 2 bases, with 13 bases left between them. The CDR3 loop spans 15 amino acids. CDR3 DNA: TGCGCCAGCAGAACCGGGACACAAAACACCGGGGAGCTGTTTTTT. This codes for CASRTGTQNTGELFF.

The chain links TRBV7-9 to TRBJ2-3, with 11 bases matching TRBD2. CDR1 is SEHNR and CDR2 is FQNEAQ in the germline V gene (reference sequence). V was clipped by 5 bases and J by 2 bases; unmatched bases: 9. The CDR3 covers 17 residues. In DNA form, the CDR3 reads TGTGCCAGCAGCGCCAGGGGACTAGCGGTTTTCACAGATACGCAGTATTTT. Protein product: CASSARGLAVFTDTQYF.

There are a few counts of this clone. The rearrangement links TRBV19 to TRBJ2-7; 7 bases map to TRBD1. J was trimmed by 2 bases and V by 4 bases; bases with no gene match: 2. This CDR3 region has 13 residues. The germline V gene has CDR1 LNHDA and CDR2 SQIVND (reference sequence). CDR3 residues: CASSRDSAYEQYF. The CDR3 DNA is TGTGCCAGTAGTAGGGACAGCGCCTACGAGCAGTACTTC.

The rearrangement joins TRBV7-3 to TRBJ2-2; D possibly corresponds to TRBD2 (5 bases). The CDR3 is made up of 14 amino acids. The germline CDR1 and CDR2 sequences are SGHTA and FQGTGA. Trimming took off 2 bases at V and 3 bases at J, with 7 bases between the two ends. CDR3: CASSLFGDTGELFF. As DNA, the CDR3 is TGTGCCAGCAGCTTATTCGGGGACACCGGGGAGCTGTTTTTT.

In nucleotides, the CDR3 is TGTGCCAGCAGCTTAGGGACTAGCGGGGGGGCTGAGACCCAGTACTTC. It specifies CASSLGTSGGAETQYF. The rearrangement uses TRBV7-6 and TRBJ2-5; 15 nucleotides align to TRBD2. Germline V gene sequence: CDR1 SGHVS, CDR2 FNYEAQ. The CDR3 consists of 16 residues. Germline trimming cut 1 base from V and 5 bases from J; bases unmatched to any gene: 2.

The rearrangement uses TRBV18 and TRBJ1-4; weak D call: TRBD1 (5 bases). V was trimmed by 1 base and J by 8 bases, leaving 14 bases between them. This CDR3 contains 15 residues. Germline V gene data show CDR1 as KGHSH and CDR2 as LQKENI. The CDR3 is CASSPLEGKWEKLFF. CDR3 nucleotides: TGTGCCAGCTCACCACTGGAGGGGAAATGGGAAAAACTGTTTTTT.

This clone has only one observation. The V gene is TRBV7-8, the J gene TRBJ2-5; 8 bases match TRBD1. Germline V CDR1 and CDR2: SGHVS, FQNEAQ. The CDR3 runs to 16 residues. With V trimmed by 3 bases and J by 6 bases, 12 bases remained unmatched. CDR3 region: CASSFRGQRAQKTQYF. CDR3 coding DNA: TGTGCCAGCAGCTTCAGGGGGCAGAGGGCACAAAAGACCCAGTACTTC.

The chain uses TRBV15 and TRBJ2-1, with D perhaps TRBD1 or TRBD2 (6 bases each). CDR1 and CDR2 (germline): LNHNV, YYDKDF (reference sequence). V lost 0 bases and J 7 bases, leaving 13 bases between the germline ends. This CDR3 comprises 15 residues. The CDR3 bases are TGTGCCACCAGCAGAGATAGGGGGGCGGTGAATGAGCAGTTCTTC. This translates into CATSRDRGAVNEQFF.

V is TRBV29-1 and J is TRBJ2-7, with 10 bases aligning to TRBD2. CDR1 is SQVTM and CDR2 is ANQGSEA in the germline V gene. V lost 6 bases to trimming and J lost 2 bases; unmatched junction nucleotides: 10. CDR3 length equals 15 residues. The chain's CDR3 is CSVFKLAGRTYEQYF. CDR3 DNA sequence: TGCAGCGTCTTCAAACTAGCGGGACGAACCTACGAGCAGTACTTC.

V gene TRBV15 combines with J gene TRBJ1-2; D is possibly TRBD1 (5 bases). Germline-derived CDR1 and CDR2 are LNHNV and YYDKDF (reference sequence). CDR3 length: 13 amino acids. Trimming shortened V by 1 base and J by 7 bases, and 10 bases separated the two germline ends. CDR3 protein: CATSRAQGGGYTF. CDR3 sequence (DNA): TGTGCCACCAGCAGAGCGCAGGGAGGTGGCTACACCTTC. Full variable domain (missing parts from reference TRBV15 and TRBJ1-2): DAMVIQNPRYQVTQFGKPVTLSCSQTLNHNVMYWYQQKSSQAPKLLFHYYDKDFNNEADTPDNFQSRRPNTSFCFLDIRSPGLGDTAMYLCATSRAQGGGYTFGSGTRLTVV.

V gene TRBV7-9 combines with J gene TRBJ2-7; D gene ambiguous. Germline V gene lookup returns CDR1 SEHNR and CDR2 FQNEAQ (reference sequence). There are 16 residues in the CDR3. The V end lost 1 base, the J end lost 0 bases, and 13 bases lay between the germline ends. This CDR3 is CASSLGQNSHSYEQYF. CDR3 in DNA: TGTGCCAGCAGCTTAGGGCAGAATAGCCACTCCTACGAGCAGTACTTC. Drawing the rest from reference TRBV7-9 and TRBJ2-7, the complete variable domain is DTGVSQNPRHKITKRGQNVTFRCDPISEHNRLYWYRQTLGQGPEFLTYFQNEAQLEKSRLLSDRFSAERPKGSFSTLEIQRTEQGDSAMYLCASSLGQNSHSYEQYFGPGTRLTVT.

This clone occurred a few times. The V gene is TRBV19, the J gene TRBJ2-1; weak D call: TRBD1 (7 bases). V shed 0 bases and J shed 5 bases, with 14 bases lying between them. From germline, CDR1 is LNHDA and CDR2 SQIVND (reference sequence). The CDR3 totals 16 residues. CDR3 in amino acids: CASSIEEGAAHNEQFF. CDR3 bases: TGTGCCAGTAGTATAGAGGAGGGGGCGGCCCACAATGAGCAGTTCTTC.

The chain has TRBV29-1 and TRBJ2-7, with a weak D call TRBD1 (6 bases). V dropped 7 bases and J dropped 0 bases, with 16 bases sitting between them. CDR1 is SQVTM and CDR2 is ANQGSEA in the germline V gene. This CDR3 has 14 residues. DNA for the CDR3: TGCAGCGGTGGGGAGCAGGGGACCTCCTACGAGCAGTACTTC. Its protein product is CSGGEQGTSYEQYF.

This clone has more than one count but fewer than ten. The CDR3 DNA follows: TGTGCCAGCTCACCAAATTCTGCTTCCAGGGTGAGCGAGCAGTACTTC. Translated, it gives CASSPNSASRVSEQYF. The rearrangement uses TRBV18 and TRBJ2-7; TRBD1 is a possible D gene (5 bases). Trimming stripped 2 bases from V and 6 bases from J, with 20 bases between. CDR1 KGHSH and CDR2 LQKENI come from the germline V gene. This CDR3 spans 16 amino acids.

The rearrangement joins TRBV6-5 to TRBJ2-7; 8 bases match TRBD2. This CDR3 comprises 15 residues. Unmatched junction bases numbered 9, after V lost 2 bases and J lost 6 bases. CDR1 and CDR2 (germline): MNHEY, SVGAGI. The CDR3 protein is CASSYGRGAAGEQYF. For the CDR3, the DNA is TGTGCCAGCAGTTACGGGCGGGGGGCAGCCGGCGAGCAGTACTTC.

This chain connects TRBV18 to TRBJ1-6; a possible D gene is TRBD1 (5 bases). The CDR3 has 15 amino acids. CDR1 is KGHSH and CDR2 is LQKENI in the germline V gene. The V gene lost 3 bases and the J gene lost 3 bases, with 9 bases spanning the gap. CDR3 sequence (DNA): TGTGCCAGCTCACCTACGGGGGTCTATAATTCACCCCTCCACTTT. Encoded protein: CASSPTGVYNSPLHF.

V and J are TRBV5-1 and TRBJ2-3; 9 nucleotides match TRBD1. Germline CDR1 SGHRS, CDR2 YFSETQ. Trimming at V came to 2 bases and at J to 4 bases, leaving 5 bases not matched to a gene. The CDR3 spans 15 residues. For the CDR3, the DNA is TGCGCCAGCAGCTTTCCGGGACAGGGCTCAGATACGCAGTATTTT. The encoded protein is CASSFPGQGSDTQYF. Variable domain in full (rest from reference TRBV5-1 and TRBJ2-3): KAGVTQTPRYLIKTRGQQVTLSCSPISGHRSVSWYQQTPGQGLQFLFEYFSETQRNKGNFPGRFSGRQFSNSRSEMNVSTLELGDSALYLCASSFPGQGSDTQYFGPGTRLTVL.

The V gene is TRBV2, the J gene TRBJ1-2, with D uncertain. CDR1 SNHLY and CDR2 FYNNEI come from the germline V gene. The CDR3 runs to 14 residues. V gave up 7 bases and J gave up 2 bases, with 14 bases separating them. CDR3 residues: CASIGITLNYGYTF. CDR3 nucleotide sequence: TGTGCCAGCATCGGTATTACTTTAAACTATGGCTACACCTTC. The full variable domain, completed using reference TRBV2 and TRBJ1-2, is EPEVTQTPSHQVTQMGQEVILRCVPISNHLYFYWYRQILGQKVEFLVSFYNNEISEKSEIFDDQFSVERPDGSNFTLKIRSTKLEDSAMYFCASIGITLNYGYTFGSGTRLTVV.

The CDR3 sequence: CASSDSSGANVLTF. CDR3 in DNA: TGTGCCAGCAGTGACAGCTCTGGGGCCAACGTCCTGACTTTC. The chain couples TRBV25-1 to TRBJ2-6, with D hard to call. Germline lookup yields CDR1 MGHDK and CDR2 SYGVNS. The CDR3 runs to 14 residues. V lost 3 bases and J 0 bases, leaving 3 bases between the germline ends.

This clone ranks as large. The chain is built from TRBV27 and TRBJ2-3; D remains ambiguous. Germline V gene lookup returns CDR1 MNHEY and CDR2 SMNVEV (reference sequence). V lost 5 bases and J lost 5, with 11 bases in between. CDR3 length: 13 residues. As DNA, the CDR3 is TGTGCCAGCAGTGCCTTCAGCTTAGATACGCAGTATTTT. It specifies CASSAFSLDTQYF.

Here the CDR3 DNA reads TGTGCCAGCAGACCCGGGACGGCCTCCTACGAGCAGTACTTC. Translated, it gives CASRPGTASYEQYF. The chain has TRBV6-5 and TRBJ2-7; D possibly matches TRBD1 or TRBD2 (5 bases each). Per the germline V gene, CDR1 is MNHEY and CDR2 is SVGAGI. The V end was cut by 6 bases, the J end by 0 bases, with 12 bases between. This CDR3 has 14 amino acids.